This TCR beta chain was identified in a study of T cell responses to AZD1222 COVID-19 vaccine. Assay: immunoSEQ multiplex PCR; the TCRdb copy retains only in-frame clones and omits some. The sample holds about 150,000 clones, approximately 90% seen once. CDR1 is MDHEN and CDR2 is SYDVKM in the germline V gene. The V end was cut by 7 bases, the J end by 0 bases, with 3 bases between. This CDR3 has 11 amino acids. Findings and limits, study-wide: Distributed over spike, vaccine-associated CD4 TCRs predominated at 160-218 and 743-854. Of the AZD1222 recipients, only five to seven were seropositive at baseline.

As to this clone: Its antigen is unidentified.

The clonotype originates from an adult in good health. V is TRBV28 and J is TRBJ1-1; D uncertain. The specimen was peripheral blood, collected on day 0 of AZD1222 vaccination. The CDR3 DNA reads as TGTGCCAGCACTCTGAACACTGAAGCTTTCTTT. The encoded protein is CASTLNTEAFF. The complete variable domain, with remaining parts taken from reference TRBV28 and TRBJ1-1, reads DVKVTQSSRYLVKRTGEKVFLECVQDMDHENMFWYRQDPGLGLRLIYFSYDVKMKEKGDIPEGYSVSREKKERFSLILESASTNQTSMYLCASTLNTEAFFGQGTRLTVV.